The T cell receptor beta chain under discussion was sequenced for a study of regulatory T cells in long-lasting Graves disease. This clonotype was picked up a small number of times. Germline-derived CDR1 and CDR2 are DFQATT and SNEGSKA (reference sequence). CDR3 length: 12 residues. Trimming stripped 4 bases from V and 8 bases from J, with 9 bases between. Construction of the TCR beta libraries employed iRepertoire HTBI primers in conjunction with Arm-PCR of CDR3 regions. TCRdb passed the multiplex PCR reads through MiXCR, listing each CDR3 protein once. Among about 310,000 distinct CDR3 sequences, roughly a fifth were seen once, and the ten largest hold just over 55%. As for time point: persistent/refractory GD, antithyroid drugs over 5 years with positive TRAb. The TCR library was made from RNA that had been extracted from PBMCs in TRIzol.

The origin of this receptor is a female donor with Graves disease. The J gene is TRBJ1-6, the V gene TRBV20-1, with a possible D match to TRBD1 (5 bases). Source: peripheral blood mononuclear cells (PBMCs), taken when the disease was refractory, from a patient treated with antithyroid drugs. As DNA, the CDR3 is TGCAGTGCTATACAGGCAGATTCACCCCTCCACTTT. Translation gives CSAIQADSPLHF.